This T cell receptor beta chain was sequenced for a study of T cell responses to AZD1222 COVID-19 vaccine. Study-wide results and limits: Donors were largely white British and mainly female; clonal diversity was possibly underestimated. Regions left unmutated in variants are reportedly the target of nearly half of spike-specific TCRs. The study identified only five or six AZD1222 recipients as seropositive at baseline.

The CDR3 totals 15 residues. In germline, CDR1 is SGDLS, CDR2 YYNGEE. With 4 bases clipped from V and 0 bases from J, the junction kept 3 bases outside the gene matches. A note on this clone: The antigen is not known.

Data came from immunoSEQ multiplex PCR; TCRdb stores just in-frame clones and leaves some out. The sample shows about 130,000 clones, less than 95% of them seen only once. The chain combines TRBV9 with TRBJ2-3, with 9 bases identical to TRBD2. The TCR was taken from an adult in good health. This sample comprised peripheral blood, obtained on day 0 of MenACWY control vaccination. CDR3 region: CASSNSGRSTDTQYF. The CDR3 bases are TGTGCCAGCAGCAATAGCGGGAGAAGCACAGATACGCAGTATTTT.